The source of this T cell receptor (beta chain) is a study of cytomegalovirus exposure and HLA in healthy donors. Study results and limitations: Cytomegalovirus association was assigned to 150 to 200 TCR beta chains.

Comment on this clone: Its antigen is still unknown.

With 60 Vbeta and 13 Jbeta primers, the PCR was carried out. The protocol was immunoSEQ multiplex PCR, while the TCRdb copy is restricted to in-frame clones and leaves out a portion. The profile covers fewer than 130,000 clones, with over 65% appearing a single time and under 15% taken by the ten largest. Germline loops: CDR1 PRHDT, CDR2 FYEKMQ (reference sequence). Trimming stripped 5 bases from V and 5 bases from J, with 10 bases between. The CDR3 consists of 13 residues. The chain is built from TRBV13 and TRBJ2-1, with a possible D match to TRBD1 (6 bases). The sample comprised PBMCs. This clonotype was sampled from a man between 25 and 39 years old in good health and CMV-seropositive. CDR3: CASSRTADNEQFF. For the CDR3, the DNA is TGTGCCAGCAGCCGGACAGCCGACAATGAGCAGTTCTTC.